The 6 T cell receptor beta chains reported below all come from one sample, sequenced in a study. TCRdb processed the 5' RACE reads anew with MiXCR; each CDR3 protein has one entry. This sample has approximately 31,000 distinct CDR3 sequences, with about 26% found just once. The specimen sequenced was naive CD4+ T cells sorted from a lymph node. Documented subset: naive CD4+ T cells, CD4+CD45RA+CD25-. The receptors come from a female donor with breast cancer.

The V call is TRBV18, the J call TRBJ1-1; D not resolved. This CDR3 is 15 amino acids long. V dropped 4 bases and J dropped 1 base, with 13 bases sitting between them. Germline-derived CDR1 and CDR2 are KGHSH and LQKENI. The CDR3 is CASSQSWGTNTEAFF. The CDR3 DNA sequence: TGTGCCAGCTCACAGTCCTGGGGAACGAACACTGAAGCTTTCTTT.

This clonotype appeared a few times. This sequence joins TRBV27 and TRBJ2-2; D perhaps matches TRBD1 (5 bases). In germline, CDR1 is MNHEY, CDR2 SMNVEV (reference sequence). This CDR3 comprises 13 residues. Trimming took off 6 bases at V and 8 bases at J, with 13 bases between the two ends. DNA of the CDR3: TGTGCCAGCAGCCCCAACGCAGGGGGGGAGCTGTTTTTT. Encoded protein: CASSPNAGGELFF.

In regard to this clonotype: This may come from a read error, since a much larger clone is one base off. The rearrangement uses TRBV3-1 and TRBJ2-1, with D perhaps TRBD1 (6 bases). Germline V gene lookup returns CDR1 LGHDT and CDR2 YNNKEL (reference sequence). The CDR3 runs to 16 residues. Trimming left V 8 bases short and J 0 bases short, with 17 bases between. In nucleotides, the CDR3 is TGTGCCAGCGGCCTGGGGGCGTACCACTCCTACAATGAGCAGTTCTTC. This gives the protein CASGLGAYHSYNEQFF.

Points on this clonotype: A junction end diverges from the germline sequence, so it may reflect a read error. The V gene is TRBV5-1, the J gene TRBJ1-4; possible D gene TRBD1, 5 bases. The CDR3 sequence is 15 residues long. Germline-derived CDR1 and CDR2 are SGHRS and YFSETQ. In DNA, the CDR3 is TGCGCCGGCAGCTTCCAGGGTGCAACTAATGAAAAACTGTTTTTT. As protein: CAGSFQGATNEKLFF.

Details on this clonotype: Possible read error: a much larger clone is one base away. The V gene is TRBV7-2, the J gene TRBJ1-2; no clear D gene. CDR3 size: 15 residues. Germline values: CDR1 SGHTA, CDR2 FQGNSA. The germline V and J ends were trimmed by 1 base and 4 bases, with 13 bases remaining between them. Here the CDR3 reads CASSLDPEGFYGYTF. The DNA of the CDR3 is TGTGCCAGCAGCTTAGACCCGGAGGGATTCTATGGCTACACCTTC. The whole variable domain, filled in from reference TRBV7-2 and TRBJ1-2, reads GAGVSQSPSNKVTEKGKDVELRCDPISGHTALYWYRQSLGQGLEFLIYFQGNSAPDKSGLPSDRFSAERTGGSVSTLTIQRTQQEDSAVYLCASSLDPEGFYGYTFGSGTRLTVV.

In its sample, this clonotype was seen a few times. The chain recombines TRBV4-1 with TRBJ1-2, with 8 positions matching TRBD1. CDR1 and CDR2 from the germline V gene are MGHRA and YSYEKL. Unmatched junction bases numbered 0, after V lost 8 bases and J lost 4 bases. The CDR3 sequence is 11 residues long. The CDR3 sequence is CASGTGYGYTF. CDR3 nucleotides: TGCGCCAGCGGGACAGGCTATGGCTACACCTTC.